The 8 T cell receptor beta chains below come from one sample, sequenced in a study of radiotherapy plus CTLA-4 blockade in lung cancer. Measured with immunoSEQ multiplex PCR; TCRdb has only the in-frame clones, and not every one. This table has 80,000 to 100,000 clones, around 88% appearing once. Sequencing was performed on peripheral blood, taken from a patient treated with radiotherapy plus ipilimumab. The receptors shown here come from a human donor with non-small cell lung cancer that progressed on radiotherapy plus ipilimumab.

This clone has only one observation. The gene calls are TRBV5-1 and TRBJ1-1, with 8 bases matching TRBD1. The V gene end was trimmed by 4 bases and the J gene end by 0 bases; junction bases not matched to a gene: 2. This CDR3 contains 14 residues. From germline, CDR1 is SGHRS and CDR2 YFSETQ. CDR3 region: CASSKTGVNTEAFF. The CDR3 region has the DNA TGCGCCAGCAGCAAGACAGGGGTGAACACTGAAGCTTTCTTT.

The chain joins TRBV25-1 to TRBJ1-1; D is possibly TRBD1 (5 bases). CDR3 size: 15 residues. Germline V gene lookup returns CDR1 MGHDK and CDR2 SYGVNS. V lost 6 bases, J lost 1 base, and 15 bases lay in between. The CDR3 nucleotides are TGTGCCAGCAGACACGCAGGGTTTAGGAACACTGAAGCTTTCTTT. Translated, it gives CASRHAGFRNTEAFF.

V usage is TRBV7-8 and J usage is TRBJ2-7; D uncertain. Per germline, CDR1 SGHVS and CDR2 FQNEAQ. V was shortened by 5 bases and J by 2 bases, with 10 bases between the two germline ends. The CDR3 runs 13 residues. The CDR3 loop reads CASSPRLTYEQYF. CDR3 in DNA: TGTGCCAGCAGCCCCAGGCTAACCTACGAGCAGTACTTC.

The rearrangement links TRBV2 to TRBJ1-2; D not resolved. V was shortened by 6 bases and J by 8 bases, with 13 bases between the two germline ends. There are 12 residues in the CDR3. From germline, CDR1 is SNHLY and CDR2 FYNNEI. CDR3: CASRVSPVGYTF. For the CDR3, the DNA is TGTGCCAGCAGAGTTTCACCGGTAGGCTACACCTTC.

The count of this clone is one. The chain employs TRBV23-1 and TRBJ1-2; D is possibly TRBD1 (6 bases). TRBV23-1 is an ORF, and what it does is uncertain. V lost 5 bases to trimming and J lost 8 bases, with 24 bases between them. This CDR3 region has 16 residues. CDR3: CASSWGQEERMKGYTF. The CDR3 DNA sequence: TGCGCCAGCAGTTGGGGGCAGGAAGAAAGAATGAAGGGCTACACCTTC.

The chain uses TRBV5-1 and TRBJ2-5, with 7 bases lining up with TRBD2. From germline, CDR1 is SGHRS and CDR2 YFSETQ. The V gene end was trimmed by 3 bases and the J gene end by 7 bases; junction bases not matched to a gene: 9. This CDR3 contains 14 residues. Here the CDR3 reads CASSWGEASGTQYF. CDR3 nucleotide sequence: TGCGCCAGCAGCTGGGGGGAAGCTAGCGGGACCCAGTACTTC. Drawing the rest from reference TRBV5-1 and TRBJ2-5, the complete variable domain is KAGVTQTPRYLIKTRGQQVTLSCSPISGHRSVSWYQQTPGQGLQFLFEYFSETQRNKGNFPGRFSGRQFSNSRSEMNVSTLELGDSALYLCASSWGEASGTQYFGPGTRLLVL.

The chain employs TRBV29-1 and TRBJ2-2; unclear D gene. The germline gives CDR1 SQVTM, CDR2 ANQGSEA. V was pared by 4 bases and J by 5 bases, with 5 bases between. This CDR3 is 11 amino acids long. CDR3 protein: CSVGLTGELFF. CDR3 sequence (DNA): TGCAGCGTTGGCCTTACCGGGGAGCTGTTTTTT.

This chain connects TRBV7-9 to TRBJ1-1; no clear D. Between the trimmed V and J ends, which lost 5 bases and 1 base, there was a span of 8 bases. Germline V lookup: CDR1 SEHNR, CDR2 FQNEAQ (reference sequence). The CDR3 extends over 13 amino acids. The chain's CDR3 is CASSADANTEAFF. DNA of the CDR3: TGTGCCAGCAGCGCCGACGCGAACACTGAAGCTTTCTTT.